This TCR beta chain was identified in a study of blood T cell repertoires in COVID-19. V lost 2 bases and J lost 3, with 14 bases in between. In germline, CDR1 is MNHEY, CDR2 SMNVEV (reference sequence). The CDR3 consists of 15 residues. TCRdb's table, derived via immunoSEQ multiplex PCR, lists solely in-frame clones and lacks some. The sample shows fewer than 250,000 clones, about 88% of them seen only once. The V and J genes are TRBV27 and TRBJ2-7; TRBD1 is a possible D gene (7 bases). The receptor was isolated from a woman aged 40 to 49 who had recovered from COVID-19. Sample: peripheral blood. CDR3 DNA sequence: TGTGCCAGCAGTTTAGGGGGGCAGGGGGTCTACGAGCAGTACTTC. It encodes CASSLGGQGVYEQYF.